Listed below are T cell receptor beta chains from one sample, sequenced in a study of persistence of HIV-infected CD4 T cells. TCRdb's copy holds only in-frame clones and misses some; the assay was immunoSEQ multiplex PCR. The sample has roughly 48,000 clones, around 90% seen once. These receptors lack a known antigen. The sequences come from CD4+ T cells sorted from PBMCs after roughly 20-hour stimulation, collected from a patient who received antiretroviral therapy. The receptors shown here come from an adult woman with HIV who was CMV-seropositive. CDR3s include the opening cysteine and the closing phenylalanine or tryptophan. D genes are given only for firm matches. The listing skips clone size in some rows; elsewhere it reads once, few, many or a size class.

clone_size j_call cdr3_length d_call v_call cdr3_aa cdr3_nt
NA TRBJ2-1 13 NA TRBV18 CASGQPPPNEQFF TGTGCCAGCGGACAACCCCCGCCCAATGAGCAGTTCTTC
NA TRBJ1-3 14 NA TRBV27 CASRQGGSGNTIYF TGTGCCAGCAGACAGGGAGGCTCTGGAAACACCATATATTTT
medium-sized TRBJ2-2 16 NA TRBV9 CASSVREDTNTGELFF TGTGCCAGCAGCGTCAGGGAGGACACGAACACCGGGGAGCTGTTTTTT
NA TRBJ2-1 17 TRBD2 TRBV7-3 CASSQGTSGERDNEQFF TGTGCCAGCAGCCAAGGGACTAGCGGGGAGCGCGACAATGAGCAGTTCTTC
NA TRBJ2-5 13 NA TRBV7-3 CASSSLPQETQYF TGTGCCAGCAGCTCTCTCCCCCAAGAGACCCAGTACTTC
NA TRBJ2-7 15 NA TRBV14 CASSQDWGRGNEQYF TGTGCCAGCAGCCAGGATTGGGGCAGGGGCAACGAGCAGTACTTC
NA TRBJ2-2 13 NA TRBV12-3/TRBV12-4 CASSGTTTGELFF TGTGCCAGCAGCGGGACAACGACCGGGGAGCTGTTTTTT
NA TRBJ1-1 15 NA TRBV9 CASSVADHLGAEAFF TGTGCCAGCAGCGTAGCCGACCACTTAGGAGCTGAAGCTTTCTTT
NA TRBJ1-2 13 NA TRBV3-1/TRBV3-2 CASSQGDSYGYTF TGTGCCAGCAGCCAAGGGGATAGCTATGGCTACACCTTC
NA TRBJ1-5 14 TRBD1 TRBV19 CASRSGDRGGPQHF TGTGCCAGTAGATCCGGGGACAGGGGTGGGCCCCAGCATTTT
NA TRBJ1-1 15 NA TRBV6-1 CASSERTGSNTEAFF TGTGCCAGCAGTGAACGGACGGGATCGAACACTGAAGCTTTCTTT
few TRBJ2-5 14 TRBD2 TRBV5-8 CASSLRLAGETQYF TGTGCCAGCAGCTTGCGGCTAGCGGGCGAGACCCAGTACTTC
NA TRBJ1-1 12 NA TRBV12-5 CASARGDTEAFF TGTGCTAGTGCCAGGGGAGACACTGAAGCTTTCTTT
NA TRBJ2-7 15 TRBD2 TRBV6-2/TRBV6-3 CASSYSVAGPYEQYF TGTGCCAGCAGTTACTCCGTAGCGGGGCCCTACGAGCAGTACTTC
NA TRBJ2-3 14 NA TRBV18 CASSPSGSTDTQYF TGTGCCAGCTCACCATCGGGGAGCACAGATACGCAGTATTTT
NA TRBJ1-1 15 NA TRBV24-1 CATSDLLGGNTEAFF TGTGCCACCAGTGATCTACTGGGGGGGAACACTGAAGCTTTCTTT
NA TRBJ1-1 14 NA TRBV19 CASSQTPTATEAFF TGTGCCAGTAGTCAGACACCCACGGCGACTGAAGCTTTCTTT
NA TRBJ1-5 15 NA TRBV19 CASSAGTDDQKPQHF TGTGCCAGTAGTGCCGGGACCGATGACCAAAAGCCCCAGCATTTT
NA TRBJ2-1 15 NA TRBV6-6 CASSLAGSSYNEQFF TGTGCCAGCAGTTTGGCCGGAAGCTCCTACAATGAGCAGTTCTTC
NA TRBJ1-5 16 NA TRBV18 CASSPETGGGNQPQHF TGTGCCAGCTCACCGGAGACAGGAGGTGGCAATCAGCCCCAGCATTTT
NA TRBJ2-6 15 NA TRBV7-7 CASSLAGTRANVLTF TGTGCTAGCAGCTTAGCTGGGACGAGGGCCAACGTCCTGACTTTC
NA TRBJ2-1 14 TRBD1 TRBV6-6 CASEFFTGGNEQFF TGTGCCAGCGAATTCTTTACAGGGGGCAATGAGCAGTTCTTC
NA TRBJ2-1 13 NA TRBV3-1/TRBV3-2 CASSGDPGHEQFF TGTGCCAGCAGCGGGGACCCCGGGCATGAGCAGTTCTTC
NA TRBJ1-6 14 NA TRBV5-8 CASSPGTHNSPLHF TGTGCCAGCAGCCCCGGGACTCACAATTCACCCCTCCACTTT
few TRBJ2-7 16 NA TRBV5-5 CASSSRSAGVTYEQYF TGTGCCAGCAGCTCCCGGTCGGCAGGGGTCACCTACGAGCAGTACTTC
NA TRBJ2-4 15 NA TRBV5-6 CASSLFRRPINIQYF TGTGCCAGCAGCTTGTTCAGGCGGCCAATAAACATTCAGTACTTC
NA TRBJ1-1 12 NA TRBV30 CACLHLNTEAFF TGTGCCTGCCTACATTTGAACACTGAAGCTTTCTTT
once TRBJ1-1 13 NA TRBV9 CASSVGYRGQAFF TGTGCCAGCAGCGTTGGGTACCGGGGCCAAGCTTTCTTT
once TRBJ2-1 17 TRBD1 TRBV24-1 CATSDWQGASNYNEQFF TGTGCCACCAGTGACTGGCAGGGGGCATCCAACTACAATGAGCAGTTCTTC
NA TRBJ2-1 13 NA TRBV12-3/TRBV12-4 CASSPLSGNEQFF TGTGCCAGCAGTCCCCTTTCAGGCAATGAGCAGTTCTTC
few TRBJ1-6 16 TRBD1 TRBV3-1/TRBV3-2 CASSQTGLGDNSPLHF TGTGCCAGCAGCCAGACAGGGTTGGGGGATAATTCACCCCTCCACTTT
NA TRBJ1-3 16 NA TRBV30 CAWSVWGTEAGNTIYF TGTGCCTGGAGTGTATGGGGGACTGAGGCTGGAAACACCATATATTTT
NA TRBJ1-6 14 NA TRBV7-2 CASSKQSKDSPLHF TGTGCCAGCAGCAAGCAGTCGAAGGATTCACCCCTCCACTTT
NA TRBJ2-3 16 TRBD2 TRBV28 CASSSTPAGGPDTQYF TGTGCCAGCAGTTCGACCCCAGCGGGGGGCCCAGATACGCAGTATTTT
NA TRBJ2-1 17 NA TRBV9 CASSVLSRRGALEEQFF TGTGCCAGCAGCGTACTGAGCCGGCGGGGAGCCCTGGAGGAGCAGTTCTTC
NA TRBJ2-7 12 NA TRBV28 CASQDSSYEQYF TGTGCCAGCCAGGACAGCTCCTACGAGCAGTACTTC
NA TRBJ1-5 15 TRBD1 TRBV7-9 CASSPGQGPNQPQHF TGTGCCAGCAGCCCCGGACAGGGTCCCAATCAGCCCCAGCATTTT
NA TRBJ2-3 11 NA TRBV29-1 CSADLIDTQYF TGCAGCGCCGACCTTATTGATACGCAGTATTTT
NA TRBJ1-2 16 NA TRBV7-2 CASSPGGGRSNYGYTF TGTGCCAGCAGCCCTGGAGGAGGGAGGTCCAACTATGGCTACACCTTC
NA TRBJ2-7 16 TRBD2 TRBV4-1 CASSPTPSGGAGEQYF TGCGCCAGCAGCCCTACTCCTAGCGGGGGGGCCGGCGAGCAGTACTTC
NA TRBJ1-1 15 NA TRBV5-4 CASSLERGRRTEAFF TGTGCCAGCAGCTTGGAGCGGGGAAGAAGGACTGAAGCTTTCTTT
NA TRBJ1-5 12 NA TRBV5-4 CASSLDNQPQHF TGTGCCAGCAGCTTGGACAATCAGCCCCAGCATTTT
NA TRBJ2-4 13 TRBD1 TRBV12-3/TRBV12-4 CASRGQAGNIQYF TGTGCCAGCAGGGGACAGGCGGGAAACATTCAGTACTTC
NA TRBJ1-4 13 NA TRBV19 CASTQVTNEKLFF TGTGCCAGTACACAGGTTACTAATGAAAAACTGTTTTTT
NA TRBJ2-6 15 NA TRBV6-5 CACSLVGLGANVLTF TGTGCCTGCAGTCTAGTCGGGCTCGGGGCCAACGTCCTGACTTTC
once TRBJ2-2 15 TRBD1 TRBV5-1 CASSPGQEYTGELFF TGCGCCAGCAGCCCTGGACAGGAATACACCGGGGAGCTGTTTTTT
NA TRBJ1-3 13 NA TRBV2 CASHLFSGNTIYF TGTGCCAGCCACCTATTCTCTGGAAACACCATATATTTT
NA TRBJ2-1 15 TRBD1 TRBV30 CAWSRGQGARNEQFF TGTGCCTGGAGCCGGGGGCAGGGGGCGCGGAATGAGCAGTTCTTC
NA TRBJ1-5 19 TRBD1 TRBV4-1 CASSHKITRDRGTSQPQHF TGCGCCAGCAGCCACAAGATAACCCGGGACAGGGGCACGAGTCAGCCCCAGCATTTT
NA TRBJ2-5 15 TRBD2 TRBV5-4 CASSLTSGISETQYF TGTGCCAGCAGCTTGACTAGCGGGATTTCGGAGACCCAGTACTTC
NA TRBJ1-2 15 TRBD1 TRBV3-1/TRBV3-2 CASSQGGRGHYGYTF TGTGCCAGCAGCCAAGGGGGTAGGGGGCACTATGGCTACACCTTC
once TRBJ2-1 14 NA TRBV18 CAGKAAASGNEQFF TGTGCCGGCAAAGCTGCGGCCTCGGGCAATGAGCAGTTCTTC
NA TRBJ2-1 15 NA TRBV7-3 CASSLNPGHYNEQFF TGTGCCAGCAGCTTAAATCCGGGCCACTACAATGAGCAGTTCTTC
NA TRBJ1-2 15 TRBD1 TRBV6-5 CASSSPGQGPRGYTF TGTGCCAGTAGTTCCCCGGGACAGGGCCCCCGCGGCTACACCTTC